This T cell receptor (beta chain) was recorded in a study of shared clonotypes between healthy human individuals. Regarding this clone: The sample carries other DNA sequences with the same CDR3.

CDR1 and CDR2 from the germline V gene are SGHTA and FQGTGA. Trimming took off 2 bases at V and 5 bases at J, with 9 bases between the two ends. CDR3 length: 13 residues. Generated by immunoSEQ multiplex PCR, the TCRdb table keeps only in-frame clones and is missing some. The table includes 2 million to 2.5 million clones, 92% detected once. The clonotype comes from a man younger than 35 in good health. Some clones in this sample may be carry-over from other donors' samples. The chain has TRBV7-3 and TRBJ2-5; D is perhaps TRBD1 (6 bases). Material: naive CD4+ T cells from PBMCs. Subset in this sample: CD45RA+ positively selected. The CDR3 coding sequence is TGTGCCAGCAGCTTAGGCCAGGGGGAGACCCAGTACTTC. It encodes CASSLGQGETQYF. Full variable domain (rest looked up from reference TRBV7-3 and TRBJ2-5): GAGVSQTPSNKVTEKGKYVELRCDPISGHTALYWYRQSLGQGPEFLIYFQGTGAADDSGLPNDRFFAVRPEGSVSTLKIQRTERGDSAVYLCASSLGQGETQYFGPGTRLLVL.